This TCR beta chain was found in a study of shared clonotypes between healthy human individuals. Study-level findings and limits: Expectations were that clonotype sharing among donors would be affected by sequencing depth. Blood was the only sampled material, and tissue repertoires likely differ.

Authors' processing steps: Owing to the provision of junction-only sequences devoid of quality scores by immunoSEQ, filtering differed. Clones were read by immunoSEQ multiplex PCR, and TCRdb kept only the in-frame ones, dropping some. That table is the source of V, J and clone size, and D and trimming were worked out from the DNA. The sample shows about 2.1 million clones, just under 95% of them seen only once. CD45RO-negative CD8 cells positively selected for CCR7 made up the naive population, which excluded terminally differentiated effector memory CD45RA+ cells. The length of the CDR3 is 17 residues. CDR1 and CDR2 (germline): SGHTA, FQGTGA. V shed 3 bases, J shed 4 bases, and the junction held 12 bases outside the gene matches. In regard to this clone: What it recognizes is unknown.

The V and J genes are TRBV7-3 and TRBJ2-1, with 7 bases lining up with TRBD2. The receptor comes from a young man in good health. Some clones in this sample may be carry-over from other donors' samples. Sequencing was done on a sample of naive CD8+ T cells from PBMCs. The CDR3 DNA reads TGTGCCAGCAGCTTCTGGGCGGGAGAGAGCGGATACAATGAGCAGTTCTTC. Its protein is CASSFWAGESGYNEQFF.